This TCR beta chain was retrieved from a study of T cell repertoires in cytomegalovirus infection. Across the study: Used in the study were CMV epitopes, some recently identified and HLA-C-restricted, others well-studied and HLA-B-restricted. General study findings and limits: Totalled public TCR beta family frequency picked out people who carried CMV plus the relevant HLA.

Via MiXCR, TCRdb re-called the reads, giving one row per CDR3 protein. In the table there are roughly 800,000 distinct CDR3 sequences, just under 30% of which are singletons. This clonotype was observed a handful of times. Its specificity is unknown. V was clipped by 6 bases and J by 6 bases, with 12 bases between them. The CDR3 length is 13 residues. The material was cultured CD8+ T cells from PBMCs, obtained from culture after CMV antigen stimulation. This receptor was identified in a human donor in good health (CMV status not recorded). Some clones in this sample may be carry-over from other donors' samples. The chain is built from TRBV12-3 or TRBV12-4 and TRBJ2-1; D perhaps matches TRBD1 (6 bases). The DNA for the CDR3 is TGTGCCAGCAGACAGGGTACCGGCAATGAGCAGTTCTTC. It yields the protein CASRQGTGNEQFF.